These 29 T cell receptor beta chains came from one sample sequenced in a study of T cells after yellow fever vaccination. TCRdb used MiXCR to reprocess the 5' RACE reads, holding one entry per CDR3 protein. The sample has some 560,000 distinct CDR3 sequences; around 17% are singletons. The material sequenced was PBMCs, taken less than 6 days after the first yellow fever vaccination. All receptors come from a young man who received the YFV17D yellow fever vaccine.

This clonotype was detected a few times. The CDR3, as DNA: TGTGCCAGCTGGGACCAGGTCCCAGATACGCAGTATTTT. As protein: CASWDQVPDTQYF. The chain is built from TRBV6-6 and TRBJ2-3, with D perhaps given as TRBD1 or TRBD2 (5 bases each). The CDR3 has 13 residues. Between the trimmed V and J ends, which lost 8 bases and 4 bases, there was a span of 13 bases. Germline CDR1 is MNHNY and CDR2 is SVGAGI (reference sequence).

The chain combines TRBV20-1 with TRBJ1-2; 7 nucleotides align to TRBD1. The CDR3 is 15 amino acids. The germline V gene encodes CDR1 DFQATT and CDR2 SNEGSKA (reference sequence). Trimming took 4 bases from V and 0 from J; bases not matched to a gene: 8. The CDR3 loop is CSATKIGQANYGYTF. In DNA, the CDR3 is TGCAGTGCTACTAAGATTGGACAGGCTAACTATGGCTACACCTTC.

The V call is TRBV14, the J call TRBJ2-7; 10 bases agree with TRBD2. The V gene end was trimmed by 4 bases and the J gene end by 4 bases; junction bases not matched to a gene: 4. The germline V gene has CDR1 SGHDN and CDR2 FVKESK. The CDR3 runs to 14 residues. The CDR3 sequence: CASSLSGGVYEQYF. CDR3 DNA sequence: TGTGCCAGCAGCCTCAGCGGGGGGGTGTACGAGCAGTACTTC. The full variable domain, completed using reference TRBV14 and TRBJ2-7, is EAGVTQFPSHSVIEKGQTVTLRCDPISGHDNLYWYRRVMGKEIKFLLHFVKESKQDESGMPNNRFLAERTGGTYSTLKVQPAELEDSGVYFCASSLSGGVYEQYFGPGTRLTVT.

This chain links TRBV5-1 with TRBJ1-1; TRBD1 is a possible D gene (5 bases). The CDR3 sequence is 14 residues long. Trimming took off 7 bases at V and 5 bases at J, with 18 bases between the two ends. Germline V gene data show CDR1 as SGHRS and CDR2 as YFSETQ. The CDR3, as DNA: TGCGCCAGCGGAGCCGGGACTGGAGGGACTGAAGCTTTCTTT. This translates into CASGAGTGGTEAFF.

This clonotype turned up a few times. The rearrangement joins TRBV4-3 to TRBJ1-6, with a tentative D call TRBD1 (5 bases). Looked up from germline, CDR1 is LGHNA and CDR2 is YSLEER. CDR3 size: 14 residues. V lost 2 bases and J lost 8, with 10 bases in between. The CDR3 DNA sequence: TGCGCCAGCAGCCAACAGGGTCTTCATTCACCCCTCCACTTT. This encodes CASSQQGLHSPLHF.

The genes are TRBV9 and TRBJ2-3; D not certain. Germline CDR1 and CDR2: SGDLS and YYNGEE. V dropped 0 bases and J dropped 2 bases, with 4 bases sitting between them. The CDR3 covers 13 residues. CDR3 protein: CASSVDVTDTQYF. The CDR3, as DNA: TGTGCCAGCAGCGTAGACGTCACAGATACGCAGTATTTT.

Note on this clonotype: A much larger clone differs from this one at a single base, so this may be a read error. The V call is TRBV20-1, the J call TRBJ1-1; D not resolved. This CDR3 has 12 residues. In germline, CDR1 is DFQATT, CDR2 SNEGSKA (reference sequence). The CDR3 here is CSARPQNTQAFF. The CDR3 bases are TGCAGTGCTAGACCACAGAACACTCAAGCTTTCTTT.

This clonotype was counted a few times. In nucleotides, the CDR3 is TGTGCCAGCAGTTACTCGTTCTGGGGCGGGTTGGGAGAAGCTTTCTTT. Its protein product is CASSYSFWGGLGEAFF. The chain combines TRBV6-5 with TRBJ1-1; tentative D call: TRBD1 (5 bases). Germline loops: CDR1 MNHEY, CDR2 SVGAGI. The CDR3 spans 16 residues. Trimming shortened V by 0 bases and J by 8 bases, and 19 bases separated the two germline ends.

This clonotype was counted between two and nine times. The chain recombines TRBV7-9 with TRBJ1-4; D not certain. The CDR3 covers 12 residues. Germline V gene data show CDR1 as SEHNR and CDR2 as FQNEAQ (reference sequence). Trimming removed 8 bases at V and 6 bases at J, with 10 bases between. The CDR3 DNA follows: TGTGCCAGCTCCCCCTGGGATGAAAAACTGTTTTTT. Its translation is CASSPWDEKLFF.

This clonotype was counted ten times or more. The gene calls are TRBV5-6 and TRBJ1-6; D is unresolved. This CDR3 spans 15 amino acids. Germline assignment: CDR1 SGHDT and CDR2 YYEEEE. V lost 0 bases and J 9 bases, leaving 13 bases between the germline ends. The CDR3 nucleotides read TGTGCCAGCAGCTTGGAGGGCAGAGCCCTTTCACCCCTCCACTTT. This translates into CASSLEGRALSPLHF.

The genes are TRBV12-3 or TRBV12-4 and TRBJ2-2; 7 nucleotides line up with TRBD1. The junction had 8 bases not matched to a gene; V was cut back by 6 bases and J by 4 bases. The CDR3 length is 15 residues. The CDR3 region has the DNA TGTGCCAGCAGGGTACTGACAGGGTTCACCGGGGAGCTGTTTTTT. Protein sequence: CASRVLTGFTGELFF.

This clonotype was recorded at least ten times. The CDR3 DNA reads as TGTGCCAGCAGTTTTTATCCGGGTGACTATGGCTACACCTTC. Translating gives CASSFYPGDYGYTF. The chain links TRBV12-3 or TRBV12-4 to TRBJ1-2; D is undetermined. The ends were cut back, 3 bases at V and 3 bases at J, with 11 bases in the middle. The CDR3 has 14 residues.

CDR3 sequence reads: CASASRYAEAFF. The CDR3, as DNA: TGTGCCAGCGCAAGCCGTTACGCTGAAGCTTTCTTT. The chain links TRBV18 to TRBJ1-1, with D hard to call. This CDR3 comprises 12 residues. Deletions cut 8 bases from V and 6 bases from J, with 13 bases between. CDR1 is KGHSH, CDR2 LQKENI, per germline.

This clonotype was seen a handful of times. V is TRBV28 and J is TRBJ1-1; D uncertain. CDR3 length equals 12 residues. Germline CDR1 and CDR2: MDHEN and SYDVKM. V was cut by 10 bases and J by 1 base, with 10 bases left in between. The CDR3 loop is CATVSGNTEAFF. In DNA, the CDR3 is TGTGCCACCGTGTCAGGGAACACTGAAGCTTTCTTT.

This clonotype appeared once. Germline is not matched at one junction end, which may reflect a read error. The chain joins TRBV10-3 to TRBJ1-6; D unclear. The CDR3 is made up of 14 amino acids. Germline V CDR1 and CDR2: ENHRY, SYGVKD. CDR3 sequence: CAISESGYNSPLRF. CDR3 sequence (DNA): TGTGCCATCAGTGAGTCGGGCTATAATTCACCCCTCCGCTTT.

This clonotype was counted a few times. The chain links TRBV6-4 to TRBJ1-6; D is unclear. V shed 3 bases and J shed 7 bases, with 7 bases lying between them. Germline CDR1 reads MRHNA; CDR2 reads SNTAGT. This CDR3 is 13 amino acids long. CDR3 coding DNA: TGTGCCAGCAGTGAATCCAGGAATTCACCCCTCCACTTT. Its translation is CASSESRNSPLHF.

This clonotype was counted many times. The chain has TRBV6-6 and TRBJ2-3; D gene ambiguous. With 6 bases removed from V and 5 bases from J, the gap between germline ends came to 6 bases. The CDR3 length is 11 residues. The germline V gene has CDR1 MNHNY and CDR2 SVGAGI (reference sequence). CDR3 in DNA: TGTGCCAGCAGCCCGAGAGATACGCAGTATTTT. Protein product: CASSPRDTQYF.

V gene TRBV7-9 combines with J gene TRBJ1-1; no clear D gene. Germline V CDR1 and CDR2: SEHNR, FQNEAQ (reference sequence). This CDR3 region has 12 residues. V was trimmed by 6 bases and J by 6 bases, leaving 11 bases between them. CDR3 in amino acids: CASSLIEAEAFF. CDR3 nucleotide sequence: TGTGCCAGCAGTCTCATTGAGGCTGAAGCTTTCTTT.

V gene TRBV11-3 combines with J gene TRBJ2-1, with D perhaps being TRBD1 or TRBD2 (5 bases each). The CDR3 is 14 amino acids. Trimming cost V 5 bases and J 5 bases, with 13 bases left between them. Germline V gene data show CDR1 as SGHNT and CDR2 as YENEEA. The CDR3 protein is CASSPSGLNNEQFF. Here the CDR3 DNA reads TGTGCCAGCAGCCCCTCGGGGCTTAACAATGAGCAGTTCTTC.

The CDR3 is CSARPGPRDEKLFF. In DNA, the CDR3 is TGCAGTGCCCGACCGGGTCCGAGAGATGAAAAACTGTTTTTT. The V gene is TRBV20-1, the J gene TRBJ1-4, with D unresolved. In germline, CDR1 is DFQATT, CDR2 SNEGSKA (reference sequence). This CDR3 has 14 amino acids. The ends were cut back, 6 bases at V and 6 bases at J, with 17 bases in the middle.

The rearrangement uses TRBV10-3 and TRBJ2-1; 7 bases agree with TRBD2. Germline CDR1 reads ENHRY; CDR2 reads SYGVKD. The ends lost 5 bases at V and 4 bases at J; junction bases unmatched: 8. CDR3 size: 15 residues. The CDR3 protein is CAISPNTGGYNEQFF. The CDR3 nucleotides are TGTGCCATCAGTCCCAACACGGGAGGTTACAATGAGCAGTTCTTC.

The V gene is TRBV19, the J gene TRBJ2-7, with D perhaps being TRBD1 or TRBD2 (6 bases each). The V end lost 6 bases, the J end lost 5 bases, and 17 bases lay between the germline ends. The germline gives CDR1 LNHDA, CDR2 SQIVND (reference sequence). The CDR3 totals 14 residues. CDR3 sequence (DNA): TGTGCCAGTAGCGCCGGGGGCGCCCCGAACGAGCAGTACTTC. This codes for CASSAGGAPNEQYF.

This clonotype showed up just a few times. This chain uses TRBV30 with TRBJ1-3; D unresolved. CDR1 GTSNPN and CDR2 SVGIG come from the germline V gene (reference sequence). Trimming stripped 0 bases from V and 4 bases from J, with 7 bases between. The CDR3 is made up of 13 amino acids. The CDR3 loop reads CAWSVNGGNTIYF. The DNA for the CDR3 is TGTGCCTGGAGTGTGAACGGAGGAAACACCATATATTTT.

This chain joins TRBV4-3 and TRBJ1-1; perhaps TRBD1 as D (6 bases). The CDR3 covers 15 residues. The germline gives CDR1 LGHNA, CDR2 YSLEER. Trimming stripped 2 bases from V and 5 bases from J, with 15 bases between. The CDR3 loop is CASSQLTGPGTEAFF. CDR3 DNA sequence: TGCGCCAGCAGCCAATTGACAGGCCCGGGGACTGAAGCTTTCTTT.

This clonotype was picked up a small number of times. The rearrangement uses TRBV10-3 and TRBJ1-1, with D maybe TRBD1 (6 bases). Deletions cut 7 bases from V and 1 base from J, with 10 bases between. The germline V gene encodes CDR1 ENHRY and CDR2 SYGVKD. The CDR3 length is 13 residues. The CDR3 bases are TGTGCCATCATAGACAGGCCGAACACTGAAGCTTTCTTT. It encodes CAIIDRPNTEAFF.

This clonotype has only a few counts. The chain joins TRBV12-3 or TRBV12-4 to TRBJ1-1; no firm D call. The CDR3 loop spans 14 amino acids. The V end was cut by 6 bases, the J end by 1 base, with 12 bases between. CDR3 amino acids: CASSPLGGNTEAFF. Here the CDR3 DNA reads TGTGCCAGCAGCCCTTTAGGAGGGAACACTGAAGCTTTCTTT.

This chain connects TRBV5-4 to TRBJ2-5; D is unclear. V was trimmed by 4 bases and J by 1 base, leaving 14 bases between them. Germline V gene lookup returns CDR1 SGHNT and CDR2 YYREEE (reference sequence). The CDR3 covers 15 residues. CDR3: CASSTPEMSQETQYF. The CDR3 nucleotides read TGTGCCAGCAGCACCCCAGAGATGTCCCAAGAGACCCAGTACTTC. The full variable domain, completed using reference TRBV5-4 and TRBJ2-5, is ETGVTQSPTHLIKTRGQQVTLRCSSQSGHNTVSWYQQALGQGPQFIFQYYREEENGRGNFPPRFSGLQFPNYSSELNVNALELDDSALYLCASSTPEMSQETQYFGPGTRLLVL.

This clonotype was seen a few times. The rearrangement joins TRBV7-3 to TRBJ1-2; TRBD1 matches at 8 bases. CDR3 size: 12 residues. With 4 bases clipped from V and 8 bases from J, the junction kept 3 bases outside the gene matches. In germline, CDR1 is SGHTA, CDR2 FQGTGA. The CDR3 loop is CASSSTGGGYTF. CDR3 DNA: TGTGCCAGCAGCTCCACAGGGGGAGGCTACACCTTC. Full variable domain (missing parts from reference TRBV7-3 and TRBJ1-2): GAGVSQTPSNKVTEKGKYVELRCDPISGHTALYWYRQSLGQGPEFLIYFQGTGAADDSGLPNDRFFAVRPEGSVSTLKIQRTERGDSAVYLCASSSTGGGYTFGSGTRLTVV.

The J gene is TRBJ1-2, the V gene TRBV15; unclear D gene. V lost 5 bases, J lost 2 bases, and 9 bases lay in between. This CDR3 is 13 amino acids long. Germline assignment: CDR1 LNHNV and CDR2 YYDKDF (reference sequence). In DNA, the CDR3 is TGTGCCACCAGCGGTACGGGGAACTATGGCTACACCTTC. As protein: CATSGTGNYGYTF.